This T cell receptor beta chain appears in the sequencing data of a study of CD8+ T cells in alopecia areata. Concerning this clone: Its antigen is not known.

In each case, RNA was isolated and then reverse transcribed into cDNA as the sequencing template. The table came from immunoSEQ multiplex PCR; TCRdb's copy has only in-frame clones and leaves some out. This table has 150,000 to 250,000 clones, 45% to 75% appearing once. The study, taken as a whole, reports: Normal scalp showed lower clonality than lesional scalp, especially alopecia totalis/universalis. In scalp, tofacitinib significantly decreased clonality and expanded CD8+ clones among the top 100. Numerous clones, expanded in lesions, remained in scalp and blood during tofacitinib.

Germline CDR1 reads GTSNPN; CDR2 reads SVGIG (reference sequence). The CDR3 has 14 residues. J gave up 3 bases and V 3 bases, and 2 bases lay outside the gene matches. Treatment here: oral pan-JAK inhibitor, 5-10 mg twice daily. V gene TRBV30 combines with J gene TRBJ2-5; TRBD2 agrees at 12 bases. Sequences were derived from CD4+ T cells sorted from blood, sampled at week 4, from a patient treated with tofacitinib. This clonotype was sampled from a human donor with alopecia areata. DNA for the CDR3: TGTGCCTGGAGCCGGACTAGCGGGAAAGAGACCCAGTACTTC. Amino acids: CAWSRTSGKETQYF.